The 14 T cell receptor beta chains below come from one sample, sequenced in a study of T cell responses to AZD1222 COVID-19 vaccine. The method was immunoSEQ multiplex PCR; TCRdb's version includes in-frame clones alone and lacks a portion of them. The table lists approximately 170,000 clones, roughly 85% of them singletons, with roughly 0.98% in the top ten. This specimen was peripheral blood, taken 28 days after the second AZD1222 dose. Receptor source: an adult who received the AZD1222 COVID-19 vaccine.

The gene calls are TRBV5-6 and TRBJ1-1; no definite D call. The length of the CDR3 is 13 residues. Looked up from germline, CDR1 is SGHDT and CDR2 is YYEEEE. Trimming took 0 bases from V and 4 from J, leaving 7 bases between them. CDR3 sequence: CASSLAGLTEAFF. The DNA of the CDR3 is TGTGCCAGCAGCTTGGCCGGACTCACTGAAGCTTTCTTT.

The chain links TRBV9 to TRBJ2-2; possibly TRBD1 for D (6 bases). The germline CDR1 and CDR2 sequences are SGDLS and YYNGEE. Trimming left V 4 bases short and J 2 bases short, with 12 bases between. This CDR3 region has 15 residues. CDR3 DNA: TGTGCCAGCAGCCCAGGGGCAGCTAACACCGGGGAGCTGTTTTTT. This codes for CASSPGAANTGELFF.

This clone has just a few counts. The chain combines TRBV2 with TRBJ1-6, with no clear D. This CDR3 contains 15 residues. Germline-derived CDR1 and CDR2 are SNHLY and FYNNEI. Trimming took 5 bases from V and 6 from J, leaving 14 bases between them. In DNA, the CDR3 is TGTGCCAGCAGTCCCAGGCACACCCTTAATTCACCCCTCCACTTT. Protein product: CASSPRHTLNSPLHF. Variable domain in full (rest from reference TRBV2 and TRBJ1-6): EPEVTQTPSHQVTQMGQEVILRCVPISNHLYFYWYRQILGQKVEFLVSFYNNEISEKSEIFDDQFSVERPDGSNFTLKIRSTKLEDSAMYFCASSPRHTLNSPLHFGNGTRLTVT.

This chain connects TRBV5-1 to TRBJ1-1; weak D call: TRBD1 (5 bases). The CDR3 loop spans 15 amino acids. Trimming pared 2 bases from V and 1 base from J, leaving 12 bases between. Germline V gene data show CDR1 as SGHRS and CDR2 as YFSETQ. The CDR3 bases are TGCGCCAGCAGCTTTGGGACCCAGGGGAACACTGAAGCTTTCTTT. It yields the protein CASSFGTQGNTEAFF.

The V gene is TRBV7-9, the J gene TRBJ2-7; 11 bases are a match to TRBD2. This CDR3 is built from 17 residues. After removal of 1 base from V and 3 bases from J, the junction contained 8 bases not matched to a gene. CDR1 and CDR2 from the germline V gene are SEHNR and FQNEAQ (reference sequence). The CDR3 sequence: CASSLVGLAGGNYEQYF. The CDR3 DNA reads TGTGCCAGCAGCTTAGTCGGGCTAGCGGGGGGCAACTACGAGCAGTACTTC.

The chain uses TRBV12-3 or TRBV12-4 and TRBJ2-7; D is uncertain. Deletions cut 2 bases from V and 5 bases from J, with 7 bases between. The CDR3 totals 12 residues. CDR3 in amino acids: CASSLSVDEQYF. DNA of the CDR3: TGTGCCAGCAGTTTAAGTGTGGACGAGCAGTACTTC.

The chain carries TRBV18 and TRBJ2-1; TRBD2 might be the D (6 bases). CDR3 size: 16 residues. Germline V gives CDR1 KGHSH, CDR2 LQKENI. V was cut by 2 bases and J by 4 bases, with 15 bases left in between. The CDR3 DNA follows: TGTGCCAGCTCACCATGGTCGGCGGGGAAATACAATGAGCAGTTCTTC. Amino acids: CASSPWSAGKYNEQFF.

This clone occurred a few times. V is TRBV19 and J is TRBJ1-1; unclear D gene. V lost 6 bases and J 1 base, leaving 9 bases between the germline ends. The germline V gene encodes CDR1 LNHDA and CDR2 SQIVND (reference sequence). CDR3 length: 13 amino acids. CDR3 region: CASRMSQNTEAFF. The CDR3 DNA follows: TGTGCCAGTAGAATGTCGCAGAACACTGAAGCTTTCTTT.

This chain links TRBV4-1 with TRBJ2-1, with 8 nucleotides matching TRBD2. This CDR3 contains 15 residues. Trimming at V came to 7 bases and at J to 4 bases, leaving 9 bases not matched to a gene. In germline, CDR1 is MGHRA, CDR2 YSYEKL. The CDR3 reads CASTPLVAGYNEQFF. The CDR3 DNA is TGCGCCAGCACCCCCTTGGTAGCGGGGTACAATGAGCAGTTCTTC.

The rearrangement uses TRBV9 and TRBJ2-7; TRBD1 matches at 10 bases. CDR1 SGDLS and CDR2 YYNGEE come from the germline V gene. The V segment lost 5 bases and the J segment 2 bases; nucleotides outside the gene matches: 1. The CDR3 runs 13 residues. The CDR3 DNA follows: TGTGCCAGCAGGGGACAGGGGACCTACGAGCAGTACTTC. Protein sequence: CASRGQGTYEQYF. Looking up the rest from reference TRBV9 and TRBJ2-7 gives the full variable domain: DSGVTQTPKHLITATGQRVTLRCSPRSGDLSVYWYQQSLDQGLQFLIQYYNGEERAKGNILERFSAQQFPDLHSELNLSSLELGDSALYFCASRGQGTYEQYFGPGTRLTVT.

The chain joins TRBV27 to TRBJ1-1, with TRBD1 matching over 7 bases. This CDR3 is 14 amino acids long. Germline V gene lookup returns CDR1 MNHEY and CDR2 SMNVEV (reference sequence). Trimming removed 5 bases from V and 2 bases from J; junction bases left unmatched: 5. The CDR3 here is CASSPGTANTEAFF. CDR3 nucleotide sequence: TGTGCCAGCAGTCCAGGGACAGCAAACACTGAAGCTTTCTTT.

CDR3 amino acids: CASSHSGSFNGYTF. In nucleotides, the CDR3 is TGTGCCAGCAGCCATTCAGGGAGTTTTAATGGCTACACCTTC. J is TRBJ1-2 and V is TRBV3-1 (or the pseudogene TRBV3-2); D is perhaps TRBD1 (5 bases). The V gene's germline CDR1 is LGHDT and CDR2 YNNKEL (reference sequence). This CDR3 is 14 amino acids long. V dropped 3 bases and J dropped 6 bases, with 14 bases sitting between them.

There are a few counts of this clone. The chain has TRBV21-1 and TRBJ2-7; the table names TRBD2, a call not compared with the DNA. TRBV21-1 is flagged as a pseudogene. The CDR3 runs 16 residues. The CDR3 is CASSKGGAYLFHEQYF. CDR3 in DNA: TGTGCCAGCAGCAAGGGAGGGGCGTATTTATTTCACGAGCAGTACTTC.

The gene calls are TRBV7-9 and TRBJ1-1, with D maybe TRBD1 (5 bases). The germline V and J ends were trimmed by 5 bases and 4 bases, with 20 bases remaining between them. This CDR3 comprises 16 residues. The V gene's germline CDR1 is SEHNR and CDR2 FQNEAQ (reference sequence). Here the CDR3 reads CASSDQEGVGGTEAFF. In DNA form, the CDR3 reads TGTGCCAGCAGCGATCAAGAAGGGGTCGGTGGCACTGAAGCTTTCTTT.